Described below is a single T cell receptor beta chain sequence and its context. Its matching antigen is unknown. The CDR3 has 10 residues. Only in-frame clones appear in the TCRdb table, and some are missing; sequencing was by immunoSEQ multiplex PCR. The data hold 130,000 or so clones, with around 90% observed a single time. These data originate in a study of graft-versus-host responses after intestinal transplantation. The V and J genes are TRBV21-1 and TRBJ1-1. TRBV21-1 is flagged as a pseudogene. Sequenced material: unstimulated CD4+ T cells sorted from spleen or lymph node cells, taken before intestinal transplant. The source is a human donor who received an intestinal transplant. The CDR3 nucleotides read TGTGCCAGTAAGGGTGGTGAAGCTTTCTTT. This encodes CASKGGEAFF.